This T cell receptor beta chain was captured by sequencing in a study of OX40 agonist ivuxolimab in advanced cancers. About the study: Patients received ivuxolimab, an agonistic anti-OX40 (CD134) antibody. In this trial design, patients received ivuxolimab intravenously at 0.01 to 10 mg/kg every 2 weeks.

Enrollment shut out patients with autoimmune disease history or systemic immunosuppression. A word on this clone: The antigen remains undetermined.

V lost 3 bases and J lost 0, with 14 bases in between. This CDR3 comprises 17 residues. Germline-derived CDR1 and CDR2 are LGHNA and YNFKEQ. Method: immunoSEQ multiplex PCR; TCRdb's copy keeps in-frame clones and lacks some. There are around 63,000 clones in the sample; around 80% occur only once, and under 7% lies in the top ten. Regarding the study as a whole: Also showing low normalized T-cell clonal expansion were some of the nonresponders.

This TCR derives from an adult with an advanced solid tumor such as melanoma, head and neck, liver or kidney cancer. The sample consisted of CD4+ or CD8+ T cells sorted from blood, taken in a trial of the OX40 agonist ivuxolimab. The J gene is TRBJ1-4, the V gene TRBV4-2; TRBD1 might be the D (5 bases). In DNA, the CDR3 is TGTGCCAGCAGCCATCCTGGGACGTATGCAACTAATGAAAAACTGTTTTTT. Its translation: CASSHPGTYATNEKLFF.